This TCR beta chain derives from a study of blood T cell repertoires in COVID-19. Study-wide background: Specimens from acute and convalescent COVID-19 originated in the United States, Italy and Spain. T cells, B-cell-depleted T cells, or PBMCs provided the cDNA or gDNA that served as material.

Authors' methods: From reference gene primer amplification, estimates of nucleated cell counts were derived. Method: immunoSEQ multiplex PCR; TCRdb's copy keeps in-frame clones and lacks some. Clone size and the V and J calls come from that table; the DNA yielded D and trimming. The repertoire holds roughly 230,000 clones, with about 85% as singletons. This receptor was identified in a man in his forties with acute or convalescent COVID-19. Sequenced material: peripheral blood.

For the CDR3, the DNA is TGCGCCAGCAGCTTGGCCGGGAGGTCTAATGAAAAACTGTTTTTT. Amino acids: CASSLAGRSNEKLFF. The J gene is TRBJ1-4, the V gene TRBV5-1; no definite D call. This CDR3 comprises 15 residues. Trimming removed 0 bases at V and 3 bases at J, with 9 bases between. Germline CDR1 SGHRS, CDR2 YFSETQ.